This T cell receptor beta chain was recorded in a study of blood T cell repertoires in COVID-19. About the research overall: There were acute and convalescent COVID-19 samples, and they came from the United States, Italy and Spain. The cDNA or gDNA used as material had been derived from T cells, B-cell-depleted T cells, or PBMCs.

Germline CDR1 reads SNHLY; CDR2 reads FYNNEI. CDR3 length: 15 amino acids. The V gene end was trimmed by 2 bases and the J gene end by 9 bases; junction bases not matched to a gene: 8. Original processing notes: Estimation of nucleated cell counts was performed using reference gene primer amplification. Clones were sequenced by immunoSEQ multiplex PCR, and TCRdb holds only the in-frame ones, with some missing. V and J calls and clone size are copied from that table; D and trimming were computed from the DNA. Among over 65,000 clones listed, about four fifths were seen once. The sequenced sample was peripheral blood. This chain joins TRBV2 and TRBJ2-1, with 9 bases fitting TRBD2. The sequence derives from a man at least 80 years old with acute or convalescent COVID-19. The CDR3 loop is CASSEIGGRAVEQFF. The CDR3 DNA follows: TGTGCCAGCAGTGAAATTGGCGGGAGGGCGGTTGAGCAGTTCTTC.